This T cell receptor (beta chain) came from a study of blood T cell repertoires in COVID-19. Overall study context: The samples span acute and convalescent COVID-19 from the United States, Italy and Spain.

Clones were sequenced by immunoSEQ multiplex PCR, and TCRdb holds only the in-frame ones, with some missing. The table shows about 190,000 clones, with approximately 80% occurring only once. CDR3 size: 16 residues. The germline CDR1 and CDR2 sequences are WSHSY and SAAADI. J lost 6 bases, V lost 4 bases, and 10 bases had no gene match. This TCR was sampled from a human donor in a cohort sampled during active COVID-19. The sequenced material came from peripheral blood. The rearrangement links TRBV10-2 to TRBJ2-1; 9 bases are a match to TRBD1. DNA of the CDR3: TGCGCCAGCAGTGCCTTAAAGGGACAGGGAGCCAATGAGCAGTTCTTC. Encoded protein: CASSALKGQGANEQFF.